The sequence of this TCR beta chain was determined in a study of blood T cell repertoires in COVID-19. The CDR3 spans 15 residues. The germline V gene encodes CDR1 SQVTM and CDR2 ANQGSEA. V trimming: 0 bases; J trimming: 3 bases; junction bases outside the gene matches: 6. Only in-frame clones appear in the TCRdb table, and some are missing; sequencing was by immunoSEQ multiplex PCR. The table includes 110,000 or so clones, 65% to 85% detected once. Specimen: peripheral blood. The sequence was collected from a man aged 45-65 years with acute or convalescent COVID-19. The rearrangement uses TRBV29-1 and TRBJ1-2; 8 nucleotides match TRBD1. The CDR3 bases are TGCAGCGTTGAAGACTTCCAGACAGGGGACTATGGCTACACCTTC. Translating gives CSVEDFQTGDYGYTF. The full variable domain, in which reference TRBV29-1 and TRBJ1-2 provide the parts outside the CDR3, is SAVISQKPSRDICQRGTSLTIQCQVDSQVTMMFWYRQQPGQSLTLIATANQGSEATYESGFVIDKFPISRPNLTFSTLTVSNMSPEDSSIYLCSVEDFQTGDYGYTFGSGTRLTVV.